This entry lists 10 T cell receptor beta chains sequenced from one sample in a study of CD8+CD57+ T cells in acquired aplastic anemia. The template used for profiling TCR beta VDJ and CDR3 was genomic DNA. TCRdb used MiXCR to reprocess the reads, holding one entry per CDR3 protein. The sample comprises about 220,000 distinct CDR3 sequences, approximately 35% of which are singletons, and around 1.1% rests with the top ten. The sample was sorted CD4+, CD8+, or CD8+CD57+ T cells (not recorded which) from PBMCs. The origin of the receptors is a human donor in good health, serving as a control.

There are many counts of this clonotype. The chain links TRBV19 to TRBJ1-1, with TRBD1 matching over 7 bases. V gave up 5 bases and J gave up 9 bases; unmatched junction bases: 15. Germline V CDR1 and CDR2: LNHDA, SQIVND (reference sequence). The length of the CDR3 is 15 residues. CDR3 loop: CASSQSGTEKAKAFF. In nucleotides, the CDR3 is TGTGCCAGTAGTCAATCCGGGACAGAAAAAGCTAAAGCTTTCTTT.

Points on this clonotype: An end of the junction does not agree with germline; a read error may underlie this. CDR3 in amino acids: CSVFDTAGEPFF. Here the CDR3 DNA reads TGCAGCGTTTTCGACACAGCCGGGGAGCCGTTTTTT. The chain combines TRBV29-1 with TRBJ2-2; D is possibly TRBD2 (5 bases). CDR1 is SQVTM and CDR2 is ANQGSEA in the germline V gene. The CDR3 runs 12 residues.

This clonotype appeared a single time. Being one base from a much bigger clone, this may be a read error. The chain couples TRBV7-2 to TRBJ1-6; D is possibly TRBD1 (6 bases). This CDR3 is built from 15 residues. In germline, CDR1 is SGHTA, CDR2 FQGNSA. Trimming took 5 bases from V and 9 from J, leaving 17 bases between them. Here the CDR3 reads CASSISTGRFSPLHF. For the CDR3, the DNA is TGTGCCAGCAGCATAAGCACAGGGAGGTTTTCACCCCTCCACTTT.

This clonotype has more than one count but fewer than ten. A read error may be the cause here, since a much bigger clone is one base away. The chain uses TRBV5-8 and TRBJ2-7, with a weak D call TRBD1 (6 bases). V was pared by 7 bases and J by 2 bases, with 13 bases between. The CDR3 runs to 13 residues. CDR1 is SGHTS, CDR2 YDEGEE, per germline. The chain's CDR3 is CASGPDRTYEQYF. CDR3 nucleotides: TGTGCCAGCGGCCCAGACAGGACCTACGAGCAGTACTTC.

This clonotype occurred many times. V and J are TRBV5-1 and TRBJ2-7; D is unresolved. In germline, CDR1 is SGHRS, CDR2 YFSETQ. This CDR3 spans 15 amino acids. The germline V and J ends were trimmed by 0 bases and 1 base, with 11 bases remaining between them. The CDR3 spells CASSLAYDSSYEQYF. DNA for the CDR3: TGCGCCAGCAGCTTGGCCTACGACTCATCCTACGAGCAGTACTTC. Full variable domain (rest looked up from reference TRBV5-1 and TRBJ2-7): KAGVTQTPRYLIKTRGQQVTLSCSPISGHRSVSWYQQTPGQGLQFLFEYFSETQRNKGNFPGRFSGRQFSNSRSEMNVSTLELGDSALYLCASSLAYDSSYEQYFGPGTRLTVT.

CDR3 in DNA: TGTGCCTCGCGGGGGGCCAACAATGAGCAGTTCTTC. Its translation is CASRGANNEQFF. The chain combines TRBV10-3 with TRBJ2-1, with TRBD2 matching over 8 bases. The trim removed 11 bases at V and 5 bases at J, leaving 5 bases unmatched. Germline CDR1 ENHRY, CDR2 SYGVKD. The CDR3 is 12 residues long.

This clonotype was seen at least ten times. V is TRBV5-1 and J is TRBJ2-7; 9 bases agree with TRBD1. CDR1 is SGHRS and CDR2 is YFSETQ in the germline V gene. Trimming took 4 bases from V and 5 from J; bases not matched to a gene: 10. This CDR3 contains 15 residues. The CDR3 coding sequence is TGCGCCAGCAGCCCGCTTTCAGACAGGGGGAACGAGCAGTACTTC. Its translation: CASSPLSDRGNEQYF.

Of note for this clonotype: The junction departs from the called germline gene at one end, perhaps through a read error. V usage is TRBV15 and J usage is TRBJ2-7, with 8 bases matching TRBD1. There are 15 residues in the CDR3. The germline V gene encodes CDR1 LNHNV and CDR2 YYDKDF (reference sequence). In DNA, the CDR3 is TGTGCCACCAGTATCGTGGGACAGGCGGGGTACGAGCAGCACTTC. Translating it yields CATSIVGQAGYEQHF.

This clonotype was counted between two and nine times. The rearrangement links TRBV11-1 to TRBJ2-3; the D is unclear. From germline, CDR1 is SGHAT and CDR2 FQDESV (reference sequence). V lost 2 bases and J lost 4, with 7 bases in between. The CDR3 totals 13 residues. CDR3 region: CASSLMFPDTQYF. The DNA for the CDR3 is TGTGCCAGCAGCTTAATGTTTCCAGATACGCAGTATTTT. The variable domain in full, with the rest retrieved from reference TRBV11-1 and TRBJ2-3, is EAEVAQSPRYKITEKSQAVAFWCDPISGHATLYWYRQILGQGPELLVQFQDESVVDDSQLPKDRFSAERLKGVDSTLKIQPAELGDSAMYLCASSLMFPDTQYFGPGTRLTVL.

J is TRBJ1-5 and V is TRBV10-3, with D perhaps matching TRBD1 (5 bases). Germline CDR1 reads ENHRY; CDR2 reads SYGVKD. Trimming shortened V by 6 bases and J by 4 bases, and 10 bases separated the two germline ends. The CDR3 spans 13 residues. The CDR3 sequence is CAIRTDSNQPQHF. As DNA, the CDR3 is TGTGCCATCAGGACAGACTCTAATCAGCCCCAGCATTTT.